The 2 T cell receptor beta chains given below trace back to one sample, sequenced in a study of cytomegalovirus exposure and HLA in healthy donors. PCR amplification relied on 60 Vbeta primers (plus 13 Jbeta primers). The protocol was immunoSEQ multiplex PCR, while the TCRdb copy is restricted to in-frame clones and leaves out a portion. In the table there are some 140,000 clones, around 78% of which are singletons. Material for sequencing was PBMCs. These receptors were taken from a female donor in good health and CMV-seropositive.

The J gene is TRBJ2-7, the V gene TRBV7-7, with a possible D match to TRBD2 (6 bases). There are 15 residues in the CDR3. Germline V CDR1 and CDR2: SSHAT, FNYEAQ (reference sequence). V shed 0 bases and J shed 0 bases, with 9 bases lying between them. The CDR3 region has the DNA TGTGCCAGCAGCTTAGCGGAGGGACCCTCCTACGAGCAGTACTTC. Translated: CASSLAEGPSYEQYF.

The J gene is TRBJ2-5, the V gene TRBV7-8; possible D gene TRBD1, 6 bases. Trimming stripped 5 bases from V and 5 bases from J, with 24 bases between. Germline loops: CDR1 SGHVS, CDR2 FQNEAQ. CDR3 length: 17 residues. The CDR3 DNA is TGTGCCAGCAGCCCATTGGGTAGGACAGCCGACGAGGAGACCCAGTACTTC. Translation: CASSPLGRTADEETQYF.